This T cell receptor beta chain was identified in a study of cytomegalovirus exposure and HLA in healthy donors. The wider study: Roughly 80 million unique TCRs from HLA-typed donors made up an early data release.

Broader study findings: The study listed under 200 cytomegalovirus-associated TCR beta chains. High sensitivity and specificity were reportedly achieved when the classifier diagnosed cytomegalovirus status.

PCR primers comprised 60 Vbeta and 13 Jbeta primers. TCRdb's table, derived via immunoSEQ multiplex PCR, lists solely in-frame clones and lacks some. The table records 200,000 to 250,000 clones, approximately 87% of them present only once. The CDR3 runs 12 residues. Germline-derived CDR1 and CDR2 are SGHVS and FQNEAQ. V was trimmed by 2 bases and J by 6 bases, leaving 8 bases between them. This clone was observed once. Antigen specificity is unknown. Sequenced material: PBMCs. The sequence was collected from a human donor in good health. The rearrangement links TRBV7-8 to TRBJ2-7; D is unclear. The CDR3 here is CASSLLSLEQYF. The DNA of the CDR3 is TGTGCCAGCAGCTTATTGAGTCTCGAGCAGTACTTC.